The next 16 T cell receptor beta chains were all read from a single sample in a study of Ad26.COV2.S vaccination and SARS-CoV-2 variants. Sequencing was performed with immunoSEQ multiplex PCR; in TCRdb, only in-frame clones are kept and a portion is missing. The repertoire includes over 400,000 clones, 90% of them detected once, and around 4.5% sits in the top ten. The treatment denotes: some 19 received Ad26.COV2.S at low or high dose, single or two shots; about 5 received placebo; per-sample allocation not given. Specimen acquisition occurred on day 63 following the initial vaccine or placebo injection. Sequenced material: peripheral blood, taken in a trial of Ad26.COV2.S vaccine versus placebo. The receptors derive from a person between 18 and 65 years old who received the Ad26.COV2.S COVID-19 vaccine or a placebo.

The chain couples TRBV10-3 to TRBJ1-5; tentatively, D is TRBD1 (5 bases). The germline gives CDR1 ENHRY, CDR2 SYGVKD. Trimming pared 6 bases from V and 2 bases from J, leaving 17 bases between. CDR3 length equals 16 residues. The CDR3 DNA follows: TGTGCCATCAGCGATGGCCTGACAGCGGGCAATCAGCCCCAGCATTTT. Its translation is CAISDGLTAGNQPQHF.

Written as DNA, the CDR3 is TGTGCCAGCAGTGAAGATGGGTTTAATCAGCCCCAGCATTTT. It codes for CASSEDGFNQPQHF. The V gene is TRBV6-1, the J gene TRBJ1-5; D remains ambiguous. Trimming took off 1 base at V and 4 bases at J, with 8 bases between the two ends. The V gene's germline CDR1 is MNHNS and CDR2 SASEGT. This CDR3 has 14 residues.

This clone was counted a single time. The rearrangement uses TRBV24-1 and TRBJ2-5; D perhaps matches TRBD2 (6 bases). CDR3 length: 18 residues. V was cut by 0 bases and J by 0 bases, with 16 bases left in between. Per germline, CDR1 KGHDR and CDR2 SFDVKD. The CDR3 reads CATSDLKSSGTYQETQYF. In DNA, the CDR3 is TGTGCCACCAGTGATTTGAAGTCATCCGGGACTTACCAAGAGACCCAGTACTTC.

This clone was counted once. Here the CDR3 reads CASSPGQAVGETQYF. CDR3 in DNA: TGTGCCAGCAGCCCGGGACAGGCCGTCGGTGAGACCCAGTACTTC. The chain joins TRBV5-6 to TRBJ2-5, with 8 positions matching TRBD1. There are 15 residues in the CDR3. The germline CDR1 and CDR2 sequences are SGHDT and YYEEEE. The junction had 10 bases not matched to a gene; V was cut back by 4 bases and J by 5 bases.

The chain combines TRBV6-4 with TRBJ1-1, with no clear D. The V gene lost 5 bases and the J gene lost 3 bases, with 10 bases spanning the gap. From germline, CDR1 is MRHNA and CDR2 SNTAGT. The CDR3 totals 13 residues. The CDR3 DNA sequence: TGTGCCAGCAGTCGGACCCCCTACACTGAAGCTTTCTTT. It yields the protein CASSRTPYTEAFF.

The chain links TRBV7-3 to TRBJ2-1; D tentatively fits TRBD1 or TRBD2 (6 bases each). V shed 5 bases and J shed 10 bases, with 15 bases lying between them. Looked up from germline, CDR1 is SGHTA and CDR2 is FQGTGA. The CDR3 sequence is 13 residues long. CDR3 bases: TGTGCCAGCAGCCTACGCGGGACAAACGAGCAGTTCTTC. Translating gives CASSLRGTNEQFF.

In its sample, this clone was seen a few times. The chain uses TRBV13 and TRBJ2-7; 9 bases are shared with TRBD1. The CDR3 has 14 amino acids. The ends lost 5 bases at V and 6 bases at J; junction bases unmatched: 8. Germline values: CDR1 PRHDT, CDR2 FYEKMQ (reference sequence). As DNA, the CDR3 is TGTGCCAGCAGCGACACGGGACAGGGAGCCGAGCAGTACTTC. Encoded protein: CASSDTGQGAEQYF.

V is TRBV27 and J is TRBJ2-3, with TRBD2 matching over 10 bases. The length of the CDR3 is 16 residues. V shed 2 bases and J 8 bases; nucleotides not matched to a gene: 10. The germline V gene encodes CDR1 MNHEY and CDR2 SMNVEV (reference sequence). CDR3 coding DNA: TGTGCCAGCAGTTTACTAGCGGGAGAGATCCCCCGTACGCAGTATTTT. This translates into CASSLLAGEIPRTQYF.

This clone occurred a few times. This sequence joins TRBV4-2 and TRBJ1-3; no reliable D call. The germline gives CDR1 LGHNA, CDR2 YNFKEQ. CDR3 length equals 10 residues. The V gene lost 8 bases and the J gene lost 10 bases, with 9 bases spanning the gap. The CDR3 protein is CASSAGTIYF. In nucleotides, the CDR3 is TGTGCCAGCTCCGCCGGGACCATATATTTT.

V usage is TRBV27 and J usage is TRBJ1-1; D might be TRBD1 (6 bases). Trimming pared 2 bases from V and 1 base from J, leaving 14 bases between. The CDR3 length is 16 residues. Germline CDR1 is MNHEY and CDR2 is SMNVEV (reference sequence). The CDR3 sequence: CASSLKGGRQNTEAFF. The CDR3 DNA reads TGTGCCAGCAGTTTAAAGGGGGGCCGCCAGAACACTGAAGCTTTCTTT.

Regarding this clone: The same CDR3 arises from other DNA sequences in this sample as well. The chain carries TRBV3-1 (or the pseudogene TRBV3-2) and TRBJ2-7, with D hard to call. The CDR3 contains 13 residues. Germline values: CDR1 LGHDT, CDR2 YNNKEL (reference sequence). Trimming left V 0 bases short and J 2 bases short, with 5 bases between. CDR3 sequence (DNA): TGTGCCAGCAGCCAAGATCGGACCTACGAGCAGTACTTC. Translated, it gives CASSQDRTYEQYF.

The CDR3 here is CASSTLTRGADNEQFF. The CDR3, as DNA: TGTGCCAGCAGTACCCTCACCCGCGGCGCCGACAATGAGCAGTTCTTC. This chain links TRBV28 with TRBJ2-1; unclear D gene. There are 16 residues in the CDR3. Germline V gives CDR1 MDHEN, CDR2 SYDVKM. V shed 5 bases and J shed 5 bases, with 19 bases lying between them.

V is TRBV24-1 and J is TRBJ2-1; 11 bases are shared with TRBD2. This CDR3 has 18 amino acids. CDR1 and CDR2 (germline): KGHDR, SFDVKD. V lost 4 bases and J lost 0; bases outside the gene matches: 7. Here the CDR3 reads CATSDLTSGARSYNEQFF. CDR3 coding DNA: TGTGCCACCAGTGACTTGACTAGCGGGGCTCGCTCCTACAATGAGCAGTTCTTC.

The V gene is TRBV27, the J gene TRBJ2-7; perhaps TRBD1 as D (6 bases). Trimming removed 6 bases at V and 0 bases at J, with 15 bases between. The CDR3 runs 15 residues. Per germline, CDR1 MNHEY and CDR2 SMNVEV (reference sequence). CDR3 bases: TGTGCCAGCAGCCCCGCAGCAGGGGCCTCCTACGAGCAGTACTTC. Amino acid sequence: CASSPAAGASYEQYF.

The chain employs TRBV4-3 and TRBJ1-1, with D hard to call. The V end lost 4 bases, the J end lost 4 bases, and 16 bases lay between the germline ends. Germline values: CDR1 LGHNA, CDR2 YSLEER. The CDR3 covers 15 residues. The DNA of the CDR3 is TGCGCCAGCAGCCCATCCGGCCCTCGGGGCACTGAAGCTTTCTTT. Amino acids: CASSPSGPRGTEAFF.

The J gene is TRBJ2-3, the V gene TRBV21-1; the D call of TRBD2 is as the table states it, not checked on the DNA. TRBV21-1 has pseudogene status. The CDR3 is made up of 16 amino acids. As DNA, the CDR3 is TGTGCCAGCAGCAAATCTGTCCGGCGGGAGACTGATACGCAGTATTTT. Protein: CASSKSVRRETDTQYF.